This T cell receptor beta chain was recovered during a study of CD8 T cells in Susac syndrome (dated by TCRdb to the late 2010s). With respect to the entire study: The study used repertoire sequencing to test whether antigen drove CD8+ T cell activation and differentiation in Susac syndrome. CD8+ T cell repertoire clonality was compared between 11 to 12 healthy donors, approximately 14 Susac syndrome patients and 15 multiple sclerosis patients.

Broader findings and caveats from the paper: The number of individuals in the TCR sequencing and HLA analysis was acknowledged as relatively small.

At the junction V is shortened by 2 bases and J by 0 bases, with 14 bases in between. The CDR3, from cysteine to phenylalanine, totals 15 residues. The entry retains the CDR3 DNA only, 45 bases that are in frame from base 1. The germline V gene (reference sequence) gives CDR1 as GTSNPN and CDR2 as SVGIG. Concerning this clonotype: Its specific antigen is unknown. Base qualities are not provided; no much larger clone lies one nucleotide away.

RNA was extracted using the RNeasy kit, and about 0.5 to 1 microgram was reverse transcribed with random hexamers. TCR beta CDR3 regions were amplified with the immunoSEQ multiplex PCR assay covering 54 Vbeta and 13 Jbeta segments. Bias from PCR amplification was corrected by using a synthetic template baseline for primer optimization and for computational correction. The authors' analysis ran thus. Reads were annotated to V, D and J genes according to IMGT and were analyzed with immunoSEQ Analyzer, with only productive sequences retained. Clonality was calculated as one minus the Shannon entropy normalized by log2 of the number of productive unique sequences. For each patient and control, public and private clones were evaluated within the 100 most prevalent clones. Susac-specific clones were defined as absent from healthy and MS cohorts, approximately 1,000 published viral clones and other ImmuneACCESS disease sequences. The public reads were reprocessed in TCRdb via fastp at Q25 and MiXCR, keeping in-frame beta chains. Identical CDR3 proteins give one entry, which carries the most common genes and DNA. For this entry, the V and J calls and clone size follow TCRdb and not the study's own pipeline. This sample is represented by under 150,000 distinct CDR3 sequences; 85% to 95% of them were singletons. In total, the top ten clones hold over 0.25% of the sample.

Peripheral blood CD8+ and CD4+ T cells from healthy donors, Susac syndrome patients and multiple sclerosis patients were profiled by high-throughput TCR beta sequencing. Healthy donors were age- and sex-matched controls. Bulk CD8+ and CD4+ T cells were purified magnetically by negative isolation, whereas CD8+ TEMRA cells were enriched by FACS. Blood was drawn into EDTA tubes, processed within 24 hours, and PBMCs were isolated by density gradient centrifugation. PBMCs intended for TCR sequencing were cryopreserved in liquid nitrogen and were subsequently thawed in a 37 degrees C water bath. The sorted or isolated CD4+, CD8+ and CD8+ TEMRA cells reached a purity of at least 90%.

The rearrangement combines TRBV30 with TRBJ2-7, with a weak D call of TRBD2 (5 bases match). The TCR was taken from a human donor in good health. Sequencing input: CD8+ T cells from PBMCs. The nucleotide sequence is given as TGTGCCTGGAGTCCCAAACAAGCGGTCTCCTACGAGCAGTACTTC. It translates to CAWSPKQAVSYEQYF.